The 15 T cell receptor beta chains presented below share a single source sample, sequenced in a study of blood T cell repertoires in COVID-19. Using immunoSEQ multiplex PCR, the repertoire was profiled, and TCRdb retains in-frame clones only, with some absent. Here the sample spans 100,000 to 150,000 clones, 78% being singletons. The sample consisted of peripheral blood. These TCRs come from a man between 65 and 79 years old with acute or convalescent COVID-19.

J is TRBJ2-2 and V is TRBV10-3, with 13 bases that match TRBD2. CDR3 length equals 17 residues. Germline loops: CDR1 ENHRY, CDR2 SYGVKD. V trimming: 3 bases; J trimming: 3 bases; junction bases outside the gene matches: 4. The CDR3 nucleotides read TGTGCCATCAGTGATGAGACTAGCGGGGGGTACACCGGGGAGCTGTTTTTT. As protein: CAISDETSGGYTGELFF.

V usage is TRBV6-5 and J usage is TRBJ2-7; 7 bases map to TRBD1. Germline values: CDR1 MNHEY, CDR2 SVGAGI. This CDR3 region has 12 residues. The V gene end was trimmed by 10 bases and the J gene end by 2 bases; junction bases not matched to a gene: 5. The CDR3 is CATNRGTYEQYF. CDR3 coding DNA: TGTGCCACAAACAGGGGAACCTACGAGCAGTACTTC.

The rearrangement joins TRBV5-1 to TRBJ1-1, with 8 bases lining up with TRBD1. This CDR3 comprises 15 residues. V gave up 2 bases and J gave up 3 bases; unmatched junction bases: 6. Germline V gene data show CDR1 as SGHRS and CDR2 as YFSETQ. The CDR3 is CASSFTGRGHTEAFF. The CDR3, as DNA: TGCGCCAGCAGCTTTACGGGCAGGGGGCACACTGAAGCTTTCTTT.

CDR3 bases: TGCGCCAGCAGCCAAGATTACGGAGACTACGAGCAGTACTTC. As protein: CASSQDYGDYEQYF. V gene TRBV4-3 combines with J gene TRBJ2-7; D unresolved. CDR3 length equals 14 residues. Trimming stripped 0 bases from V and 3 bases from J, with 9 bases between. Germline V lookup: CDR1 LGHNA, CDR2 YSLEER.

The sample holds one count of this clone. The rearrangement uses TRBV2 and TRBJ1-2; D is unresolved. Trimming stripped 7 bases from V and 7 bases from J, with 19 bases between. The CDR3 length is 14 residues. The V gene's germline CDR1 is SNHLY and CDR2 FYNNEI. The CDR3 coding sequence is TGTGCCAGCATTGCTTTTGCGGGGAGTCCTGGCTACACCTTC. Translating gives CASIAFAGSPGYTF.

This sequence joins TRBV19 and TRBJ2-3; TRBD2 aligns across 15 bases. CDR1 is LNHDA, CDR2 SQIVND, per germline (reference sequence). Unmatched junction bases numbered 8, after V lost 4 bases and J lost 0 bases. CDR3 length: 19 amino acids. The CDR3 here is CASSKRGLAGGESTDTQYF. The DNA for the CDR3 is TGTGCCAGTAGTAAACGGGGACTAGCGGGGGGCGAGAGCACAGATACGCAGTATTTT.

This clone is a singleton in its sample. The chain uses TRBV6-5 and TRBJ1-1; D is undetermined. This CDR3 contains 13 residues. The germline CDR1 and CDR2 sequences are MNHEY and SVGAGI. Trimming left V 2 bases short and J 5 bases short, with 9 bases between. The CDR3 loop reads CASSYVQLTEAFF. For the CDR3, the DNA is TGTGCCAGCAGTTACGTTCAGTTGACTGAAGCTTTCTTT.

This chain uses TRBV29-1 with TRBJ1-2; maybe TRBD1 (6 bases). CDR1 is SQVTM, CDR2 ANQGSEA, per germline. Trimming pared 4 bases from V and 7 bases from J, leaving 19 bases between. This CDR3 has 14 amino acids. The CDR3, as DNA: TGCAGCGTTGGAACGGGACATGGTCGGCCTGGCTACACCTTC. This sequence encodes CSVGTGHGRPGYTF.

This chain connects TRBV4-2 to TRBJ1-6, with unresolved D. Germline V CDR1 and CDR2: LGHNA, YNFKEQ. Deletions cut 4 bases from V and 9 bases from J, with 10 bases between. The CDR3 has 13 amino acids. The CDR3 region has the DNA TGTGCCAGCAGCCCCTCAGGCGTTTCACCCCTCCACTTT. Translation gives CASSPSGVSPLHF.

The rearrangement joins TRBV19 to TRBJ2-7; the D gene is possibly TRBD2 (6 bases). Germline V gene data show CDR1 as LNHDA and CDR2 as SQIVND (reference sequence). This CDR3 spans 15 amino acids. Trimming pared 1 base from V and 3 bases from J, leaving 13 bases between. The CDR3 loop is CASSIGGTGVYEQYF. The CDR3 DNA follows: TGTGCCAGTAGTATAGGAGGCACGGGGGTCTACGAGCAGTACTTC.

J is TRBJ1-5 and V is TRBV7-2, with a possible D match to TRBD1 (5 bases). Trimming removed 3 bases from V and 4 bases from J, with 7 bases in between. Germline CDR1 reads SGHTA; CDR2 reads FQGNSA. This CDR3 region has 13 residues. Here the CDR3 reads CASSLGQNQPQHF. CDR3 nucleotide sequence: TGTGCCAGCAGCTTGGGGCAGAATCAGCCCCAGCATTTT. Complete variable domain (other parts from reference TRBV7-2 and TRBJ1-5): GAGVSQSPSNKVTEKGKDVELRCDPISGHTALYWYRQSLGQGLEFLIYFQGNSAPDKSGLPSDRFSAERTGGSVSTLTIQRTQQEDSAVYLCASSLGQNQPQHFGDGTRLSIL.

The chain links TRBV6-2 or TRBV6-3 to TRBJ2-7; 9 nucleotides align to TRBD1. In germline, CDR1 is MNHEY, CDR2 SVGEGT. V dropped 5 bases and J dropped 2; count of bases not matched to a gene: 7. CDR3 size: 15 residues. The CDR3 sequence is CASSKRDRDTYEQYF. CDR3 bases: TGTGCCAGCAGTAAGAGGGACAGGGACACCTACGAGCAGTACTTC.

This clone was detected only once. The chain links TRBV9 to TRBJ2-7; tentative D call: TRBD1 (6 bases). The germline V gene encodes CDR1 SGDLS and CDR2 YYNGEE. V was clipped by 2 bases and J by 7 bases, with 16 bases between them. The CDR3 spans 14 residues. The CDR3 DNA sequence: TGTGCCAGCAGCGTGACGGCGGGCAGGGGTGAGCAGTACTTC. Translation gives CASSVTAGRGEQYF.

The CDR3 DNA reads TGTGCCAGGGAGGCTCAGCCCCAGCATTTT. It is translated as CAREAQPQHF. The chain couples TRBV6-5 to TRBJ1-5; no reliable D call. The CDR3 totals 10 residues. Trimming pared 9 bases from V and 6 bases from J, leaving 6 bases between. Germline V lookup: CDR1 MNHEY, CDR2 SVGAGI.

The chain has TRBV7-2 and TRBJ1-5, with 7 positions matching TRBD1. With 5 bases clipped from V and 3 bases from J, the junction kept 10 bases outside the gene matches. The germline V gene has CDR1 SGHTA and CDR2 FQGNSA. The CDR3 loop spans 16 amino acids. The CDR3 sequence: CASSASGTAYNQPQHF. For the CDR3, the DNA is TGTGCCAGCAGCGCCTCCGGGACAGCTTACAATCAGCCCCAGCATTTT.